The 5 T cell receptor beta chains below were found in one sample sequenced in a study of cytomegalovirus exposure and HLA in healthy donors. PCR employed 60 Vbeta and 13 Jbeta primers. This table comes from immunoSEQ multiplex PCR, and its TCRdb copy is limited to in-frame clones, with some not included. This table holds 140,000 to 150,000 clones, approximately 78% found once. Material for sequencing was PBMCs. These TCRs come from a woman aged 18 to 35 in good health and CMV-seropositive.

The CDR3 reads CSVGEGQNEQFF. The CDR3 coding sequence is TGCAGCGTTGGAGAGGGGCAGAATGAGCAGTTCTTC. The chain joins TRBV29-1 to TRBJ2-1, with D perhaps given as TRBD1 or TRBD2 (5 bases each). This CDR3 is built from 12 residues. V was pared by 4 bases and J by 7 bases, with 11 bases between. CDR1 and CDR2 (germline): SQVTM, ANQGSEA.

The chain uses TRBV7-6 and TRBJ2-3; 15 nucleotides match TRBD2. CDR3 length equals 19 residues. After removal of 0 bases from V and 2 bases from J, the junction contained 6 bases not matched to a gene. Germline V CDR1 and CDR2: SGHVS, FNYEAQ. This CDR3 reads CASSLAGGLAGGPTDTQYF. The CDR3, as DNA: TGTGCCAGCAGCTTAGCCGGCGGACTAGCGGGGGGGCCCACAGATACGCAGTATTTT.

CDR3 loop: CASSRTGEKGGYTF. The CDR3 DNA reads as TGTGCCAGCAGCCGAACAGGGGAGAAGGGTGGCTACACCTTC. This chain joins TRBV14 and TRBJ1-2, with 7 bases matching TRBD1. This CDR3 has 14 residues. V dropped 4 bases and J dropped 7; count of bases not matched to a gene: 9. Germline CDR1 SGHDN, CDR2 FVKESK.

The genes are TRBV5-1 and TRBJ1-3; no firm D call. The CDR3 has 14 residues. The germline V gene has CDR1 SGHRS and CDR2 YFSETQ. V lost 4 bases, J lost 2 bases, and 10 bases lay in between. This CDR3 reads CASSHGLTGNTIYF. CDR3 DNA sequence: TGCGCCAGCAGCCACGGACTAACTGGAAACACCATATATTTT.

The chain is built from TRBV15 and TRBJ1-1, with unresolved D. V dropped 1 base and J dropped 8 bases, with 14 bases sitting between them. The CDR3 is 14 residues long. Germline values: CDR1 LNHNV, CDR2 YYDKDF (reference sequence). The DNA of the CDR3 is TGTGCCACCAGCAGAGGTACAGATTTAAGCGAAGCTTTCTTT. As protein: CATSRGTDLSEAFF.